These 2 T cell receptor beta chains originate from one sample sequenced in a study of OX40 agonist ivuxolimab in advanced cancers. Repertoires were generated with immunoSEQ multiplex PCR, while TCRdb's copy carries only in-frame clones and drops some. In the table there are tens of thousands of clones, approximately 93% of which are singletons. This specimen consisted of CD4+ or CD8+ T cells sorted from blood, obtained in a trial of the OX40 agonist ivuxolimab. These TCRs come from an adult with an advanced solid tumor such as melanoma, head and neck, liver or kidney cancer.

This chain uses TRBV27 with TRBJ2-3; 13 positions agree with TRBD2. V trimming: 3 bases; J trimming: 9 bases; junction bases outside the gene matches: 6. From germline, CDR1 is MNHEY and CDR2 SMNVEV (reference sequence). The CDR3 runs to 15 residues. This chain's CDR3 is CASSFETSGRSTQYF. CDR3 nucleotide sequence: TGTGCCAGCAGTTTCGAGACTAGCGGGAGGTCGACGCAGTATTTT.

This sequence joins TRBV5-5 and TRBJ2-1; 11 positions match TRBD2. J was trimmed by 3 bases and V by 6 bases; bases with no gene match: 20. The germline V gene has CDR1 SGHKS and CDR2 YYEKEE (reference sequence). This CDR3 is 20 amino acids long. Here the CDR3 reads CASKPELGLAENRVYNEQFF. The CDR3, as DNA: TGTGCCAGCAAGCCGGAACTGGGACTAGCGGAGAACAGAGTCTACAATGAGCAGTTCTTC. The complete variable domain, with remaining parts taken from reference TRBV5-5 and TRBJ2-1, reads DAGVTQSPTHLIKTRGQQVTLRCSPISGHKSVSWYQQVLGQGPQFIFQYYEKEERGRGNFPDRFSARQFPNYSSELNVNALLLGDSALYLCASKPELGLAENRVYNEQFFGPGTRLTVL.